The rows below give T cell receptor beta chains drawn from one sample of a study of response to subunit inactivated influenza vaccine. One entry per CDR3 protein, called by TCRdb with MiXCR from the RT-PCR reads. The sample lists 700,000 to 900,000 distinct CDR3 sequences, 20% to 25% occurring once. The source was PBMCs from blood, collected 5 days after vaccination. Receptors originate from a man aged 45-60 years who received an inactivated influenza vaccine. CDR3s leave out the opening cysteine and the closing phenylalanine or tryptophan.

V: TRBV4-3; J: TRBJ1-2; CDR3: ASSQEQGLGYT
V: TRBV5-1; J: TRBJ2-2; CDR3: ASSPQSTGELF
V: TRBV6-1; J: TRBJ2-2; CDR3: ASSAGVSNTGELF
V: TRBV4-2; J: TRBJ2-7; CDR3: ASSQEQGYYEQY
V: TRBV5-1; J: TRBJ2-3; CDR3: ASSPRRGRTDTQY
V: TRBV20-1; J: TRBJ2-7; CDR3: SAQPQVEKSSYEQY
V: TRBV10-3; J: TRBJ2-7; CDR3: ATGLADSYEQY
V: TRBV4-2; J: TRBJ2-7; CDR3: ASSSQDMGREQY
V: TRBV28; J: TRBJ2-5; CDR3: ASSPSVYQETQY
V: TRBV5-1; J: TRBJ2-1; CDR3: ASRLAGAYNEQF
V: TRBV12-3/TRBV12-4; J: TRBJ1-2; CDR3: ASSLNVQGANYGYT
V: TRBV7-2; J: TRBJ2-2; CDR3: ASRTSGTRNTGELF
V: TRBV6-1; J: TRBJ2-1; CDR3: ASLERVRGNEQF
V: TRBV4-3; J: TRBJ2-7; CDR3: ASSQGQDRAYEQY
V: TRBV11-2; J: TRBJ2-5; CDR3: ASSLVGLKETQY
V: TRBV7-2; J: TRBJ2-3; CDR3: ASSFGPPRSTDTQY
V: TRBV29-1; J: TRBJ1-1; CDR3: SVEEQFAEAF
V: TRBV4-2; J: TRBJ1-5; CDR3: ASSQAPGTGTRGGQPQH
V: TRBV20-1; J: TRBJ2-1; CDR3: SASLSGGFGNEQF
V: TRBV3-1; J: TRBJ1-1; CDR3: ASSMGFGNTEAF
V: TRBV5-6; J: TRBJ2-1; CDR3: ASSAWTVYNEQF
V: TRBV28; J: TRBJ2-5; CDR3: ASRQGPQETQY
V: TRBV29-1; J: TRBJ2-7; CDR3: SVEIGQGMGEQY
V: TRBV20-1; J: TRBJ1-2; CDR3: SLEPKGVYGYT
V: TRBV20-1; J: TRBJ2-1; CDR3: SARVPSAGHNEQF
V: TRBV4-2; J: TRBJ1-2; CDR3: ASSQAQGARYGYT
V: TRBV20-1; J: TRBJ1-5; CDR3: SASHELNQPQH
V: TRBV29-1; J: TRBJ2-1; CDR3: TAYGTSGYNEQF
V: TRBV3-1; J: TRBJ2-2; CDR3: ASSPLYGNTGELF
V: TRBV6-5; J: TRBJ2-2; CDR3: ASSYFTPRDRSDTGELF
V: TRBV10-3; J: TRBJ2-1; CDR3: AIGGQARGNEQF
V: TRBV24-1; J: TRBJ2-3; CDR3: ACTPSPLLAGGITDTQY
V: TRBV12-3/TRBV12-4; J: TRBJ2-1; CDR3: ASSLFGWDSDEQF
V: TRBV5-1; J: TRBJ2-1; CDR3: ASSFGDRGHNEQF
V: TRBV12-3/TRBV12-4; J: TRBJ2-1; CDR3: ASSLGASGHEQF
V: TRBV7-9; J: TRBJ1-4; CDR3: ASSLTEKLF
V: TRBV6-2/TRBV6-3; J: TRBJ1-2; CDR3: ASNRLAYGYT
V: TRBV3-1; J: TRBJ2-1; CDR3: ASSQVAAGHRDEQF
V: TRBV28; J: TRBJ2-2; CDR3: ASRYGGGYTGELF
V: TRBV9; J: TRBJ2-6; CDR3: ASSDQWDRSGSGANVLT
V: TRBV20-1; J: TRBJ2-3; CDR3: SARDFRGITQY
V: TRBV6-2/TRBV6-3; J: TRBJ2-1; CDR3: ASSYGLGTYNEQF
V: TRBV5-1; J: TRBJ2-1; CDR3: ASSPGVWERGINEQF
V: TRBV9; J: TRBJ2-7; CDR3: ASSKGHSYEQY
V: TRBV6-1; J: TRBJ2-4; CDR3: ASSERTLAKNIQY
V: TRBV5-5; J: TRBJ2-3; CDR3: ASSLDGGTADTQY
V: TRBV20-1; J: TRBJ2-1; CDR3: SAQKGREGTYNEQF
V: TRBV29-1; J: TRBJ2-7; CDR3: SVEGTGTYEQY
V: TRBV12-5; J: TRBJ2-1; CDR3: ASGLGQGAYNEQF
V: TRBV29-1; J: TRBJ2-7; CDR3: SFRTSGMGEQY
V: TRBV5-1; J: TRBJ2-1; CDR3: ASSLEGIYNEQF
V: TRBV4-3; J: TRBJ2-1; CDR3: ASSQEVFRGGSDEQF
V: TRBV7-2; J: TRBJ2-2; CDR3: ASSFSGDPNTGELF